This T cell receptor (beta chain) was captured in a study of human T cells and chemical hapten exposure. Study background: Skin of the upper inner arm, approximately 2 cm by approximately 2 cm, received 2% DPC for sensitization. Broader study findings: TCRs at a frequency above 1 in 1000 stayed unchanged with DPC sensitization.

TCRdb reprocessed the RACE reads with MiXCR, giving one entry per CDR3 protein. The data contain about 85,000 distinct CDR3 sequences, over 6.5% of them singletons. CDR1 and CDR2 (germline): SEHNR, FQNEAQ (reference sequence). This CDR3 contains 14 residues. The V end lost 4 bases, the J end lost 2 bases, and 6 bases lay between the germline ends. This clonotype was counted between two and nine times. No antigen is known for it. The time point denotes: pre-sensitization, week 0. The treatment is: therapeutic diphenylcyclopropenone sensitization with weekly scalp DPC. The sequencing here drew on whole blood, taken in connection with sensitization to the hapten diphenylcyclopropenone (DPC). J is TRBJ2-6 and V is TRBV7-9; D unclear. The clonotype originates from a man in his forties or fifties with alopecia areata. Some clones in this sample may be carry-over from other donors' samples. CDR3 protein: CASSSRTGANVLTF. The CDR3 coding sequence is TGTGCCAGCAGCTCTCGAACTGGGGCCAACGTCCTGACTTTC.